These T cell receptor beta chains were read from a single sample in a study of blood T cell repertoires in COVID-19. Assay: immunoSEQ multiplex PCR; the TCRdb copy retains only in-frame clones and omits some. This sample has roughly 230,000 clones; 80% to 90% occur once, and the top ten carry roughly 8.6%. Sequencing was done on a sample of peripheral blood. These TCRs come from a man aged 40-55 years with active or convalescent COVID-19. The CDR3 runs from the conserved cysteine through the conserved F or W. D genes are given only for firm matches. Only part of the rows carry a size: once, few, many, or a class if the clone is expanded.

TGTGCCAGCAGTTCCCGGACACCTCAAAAGACCCAGTACTTC	CASSSRTPQKTQYF	.	TRBJ2-5	TRBV6-5	.
TGTGCCAGCAGATCGGGACAATATAATTCACCCCTCCACTTT	CASRSGQYNSPLHF	.	TRBJ1-6	TRBV28	.
TGTGCCACCAGTGACCCCACGAGACAGGAGTACACCTTC	CATSDPTRQEYTF	.	TRBJ1-2	TRBV24-1	.
TGTGCCAGTAGTTCAAGGGGGAGCACTGAAGCTTTCTTT	CASSSRGSTEAFF	.	TRBJ1-1	TRBV19	.
TGCGCCAGCAGCTCCGGTCGGGATTCACCCCTCCACTTT	CASSSGRDSPLHF	.	TRBJ1-6	TRBV5-1	.
TGTGCCACCAGTGATACTAGCGGGAGAGGTGAGACCCAGTACTTC	CATSDTSGRGETQYF	.	TRBJ2-5	TRBV24-1	TRBD2
TGTGCCAGCAGTTACCAATTCGGGGAGAGCACAGATACGCAGTATTTT	CASSYQFGESTDTQYF	.	TRBJ2-3	TRBV6-2/TRBV6-3	.
TGTGCCAGCAGCCCCACGACAGGCACTGAAGCTTTCTTT	CASSPTTGTEAFF	.	TRBJ1-1	TRBV6-5	.
TGTGCCAGCAGTCCACCGGGACAGGGTCTCTACGAGCAGTACTTC	CASSPPGQGLYEQYF	.	TRBJ2-7	TRBV6-6	TRBD1
TGTGCCAGCAGCTTTCCGGGAATGGGCAATCAGCCCCAGCATTTT	CASSFPGMGNQPQHF	.	TRBJ1-5	TRBV7-4	.
TGTGCCAGCAGTGAGGAACAGGAGTACCTTTTGAACAATGAGCAGTTCTTC	CASSEEQEYLLNNEQFF	.	TRBJ2-1	TRBV6-1	.
TGTGCCAGCAGTTACTCGAGAGGGGGCAAGAATTCACCCCTCCACTTT	CASSYSRGGKNSPLHF	.	TRBJ1-6	TRBV6-5	TRBD1
TGTGCTAGTGGTTTGGTGGGCTCCCCCTACGAGCAGTACTTC	CASGLVGSPYEQYF	.	TRBJ2-7	TRBV12-5	.
TGTGCCAGCAGTTCCCTTCAGGGGGCTTCTGGAAACACCATATATTTT	CASSSLQGASGNTIYF	.	TRBJ1-3	TRBV6-5	TRBD1
TGCGCCAGCAGCCCCAACGGACAGGGCAGCGGGGAGCTGTTTTTT	CASSPNGQGSGELFF	.	TRBJ2-2	TRBV5-1	TRBD1
TGTGCCAGCAGCTCCACAGGATCAGGGAACACTGAAGCTTTCTTT	CASSSTGSGNTEAFF	.	TRBJ1-1	TRBV6-2/TRBV6-3	.
TGTGCCAGAAGACCACGACAGTCCAAGGCCGAGCAGTACTTC	CARRPRQSKAEQYF	few	TRBJ2-7	TRBV5-3	.
TGTGCCAGCAGCCCCCAGGGCCTGTACGAGCAGTACTTC	CASSPQGLYEQYF	.	TRBJ2-7	TRBV3-1/TRBV3-2	.
TGCAGCGTAGGGACAGGGGGTGGCGAGCAGTACTTC	CSVGTGGGEQYF	few	TRBJ2-7	TRBV29-1	TRBD1
TGCGCCAGCAGCCAGATGGGGACAGGGGCAGGAAACACCATATATTTT	CASSQMGTGAGNTIYF	.	TRBJ1-3	TRBV4-3	TRBD1
TGTGCCAGCAGCCGACAGGGCGGGAATAATTCACCCCTCCACTTT	CASSRQGGNNSPLHF	.	TRBJ1-6	TRBV5-6	TRBD1
TGTGCCAGCAGAAAACGGGAGTTTCACACTGAAGCTTTCTTT	CASRKREFHTEAFF	.	TRBJ1-1	TRBV27	.
TGCGCCAGCAGCTCCGGACAGGGCCAAGAGACCCAGTACTTC	CASSSGQGQETQYF	.	TRBJ2-5	TRBV5-1	TRBD1
TGTGCCAGTAGTATAGTAGGACAGGGGTGGACTGAAGCTTTCTTT	CASSIVGQGWTEAFF	.	TRBJ1-1	TRBV19	TRBD1
TGTGCCAGCAGCTTAGCCCCCGGCGGAGGGTATGGCTACACCTTC	CASSLAPGGGYGYTF	.	TRBJ1-2	TRBV11-2	.
TGTGCCAGCAGCACATATTTAGGGACACTTTCCTACGAGCAGTACTTC	CASSTYLGTLSYEQYF	.	TRBJ2-7	TRBV5-8	.
TGTGCCTGGAGTGAGGGAGTAGGGCCGAGAGAGACCCAGTACTTC	CAWSEGVGPRETQYF	.	TRBJ2-5	TRBV30	.
TGTGCCAGCAGTCTGGCGGGGGGTCTCCAAGAGACCCAGTACTTC	CASSLAGGLQETQYF	.	TRBJ2-5	TRBV6-2/TRBV6-3	TRBD2
TGTGCCAGCAGCCCCGATGTTCAGGGTAGCTCCTACGAGCAGTACTTC	CASSPDVQGSSYEQYF	.	TRBJ2-7	TRBV27	.
TGTGCCAGCAGCTCCGGGACAGTATATGGCTACACCTTC	CASSSGTVYGYTF	.	TRBJ1-2	TRBV13	TRBD1
TGTGCCAGCGCCCTAGGGGCTAGCGGGGGGATCACAGATACGCAGTATTTT	CASALGASGGITDTQYF	.	TRBJ2-3	TRBV7-2	TRBD2
TGTGCCAGCAGCCCGGGGGGGGCGCGTTCACCCCTCCACTTT	CASSPGGARSPLHF	.	TRBJ1-6	TRBV27	.
TGTGCCAGCAGCCCCTGGGCAGGGGGTACTGAAGCTTTCTTT	CASSPWAGGTEAFF	.	TRBJ1-1	TRBV6-6	TRBD1
TGTGCCAGCAGTACCTTGCGTGGGACCCAGTACTTC	CASSTLRGTQYF	.	TRBJ2-5	TRBV12-3/TRBV12-4	.
TGTGCCAGCAGGCCCGGGACTAGCGCGTCGTTAGGAGAGACCCAGTACTTC	CASRPGTSASLGETQYF	.	TRBJ2-5	TRBV5-4	TRBD2
TGTGCTAGCAGCGTCGGACTAGCGGGAGAGACCCAGTACTTC	CASSVGLAGETQYF	.	TRBJ2-5	TRBV7-7	TRBD2
TGTGCCAGCAGCTTTCCGGACAGGGGAATAATCGATGAGCAGTTCTTC	CASSFPDRGIIDEQFF	.	TRBJ2-1	TRBV7-2	TRBD1
TGTGCCAGCAGCCCCACCCCTTTGCAAATTCCTGGACAGAACTACGAGCAGTACTTC	CASSPTPLQIPGQNYEQYF	.	TRBJ2-7	TRBV11-2	.
TGTGCCAGCAGCGTAGAGACTAGCGGGAGGGCGGGAGATACGCAGTATTTT	CASSVETSGRAGDTQYF	.	TRBJ2-3	TRBV9	TRBD2
TGTGCCACCAGTGATTTCAACAGTTTCAGTGAGCAGTTCTTC	CATSDFNSFSEQFF	.	TRBJ2-1	TRBV24-1	.
TGTGCCTGGAGTACAGGGTATGGCTACACCTTC	CAWSTGYGYTF	.	TRBJ1-2	TRBV30	.
TGTGCCAGCAGCTCACAGGGTCTTTGGTTTTTT	CASSSQGLWFF	.	TRBJ1-4	TRBV7-9	.
TGTGCCAGCAGCCGCAAAGGGACTAGCGGGACTCTAAGCTCCTACGAGCAGTACTTC	CASSRKGTSGTLSSYEQYF	.	TRBJ2-7	TRBV3-1/TRBV3-2	TRBD2
TGTGCCAGCAGCTCTACAGAACCCACAGATACGCAGTATTTT	CASSSTEPTDTQYF	.	TRBJ2-3	TRBV5-4	.
TGTGCCAGCAGTTACACGGGAGATACGCAGTATTTT	CASSYTGDTQYF	.	TRBJ2-3	TRBV2	.
TGTGCCAGCATGGCAGGGGACTCTGGAAACACCATATATTTT	CASMAGDSGNTIYF	.	TRBJ1-3	TRBV6-5	.
TGTGCCACCAGCAGAGATGCCCCGCGGGTCACAGATACGCAGTATTTT	CATSRDAPRVTDTQYF	.	TRBJ2-3	TRBV15	.
TGTGCCAGCAGCACGCCGACTAGCGGGGGACGCCAAGAGACCCAGTACTTC	CASSTPTSGGRQETQYF	.	TRBJ2-5	TRBV3-1/TRBV3-2	TRBD2